This T cell receptor beta chain was captured in a study of cytomegalovirus exposure and HLA in healthy donors. Points from the study as a whole: Among the most significant clusters, several appeared linked to common viral pathogens in a later analysis. One variant, a missense change in DCLRE1C, was linked in a later analysis to TCR beta V- and J-gene trimming.

The PCR had 60 Vbeta and 13 Jbeta primers. The protocol was immunoSEQ multiplex PCR, while the TCRdb copy is restricted to in-frame clones and leaves out a portion. The sample lists roughly 130,000 clones, 65% to 90% occurring once. The CDR3 contains 15 residues. This clone turned up a few times. Its target is not known. The specimen sequenced was PBMCs. The chain uses TRBV21-1 and TRBJ1-5; the D call of TRBD1 is as the table states it, not checked on the DNA. TRBV21-1 is tagged as a pseudogene. The receptor comes from a girl aged 2-10 years in good health and CMV-seronegative. The CDR3: CASSKGTRPNQPQHF. The DNA of the CDR3 is TGTGCCAGCAGCAAAGGGACAAGGCCTAATCAGCCCCAGCATTTT.